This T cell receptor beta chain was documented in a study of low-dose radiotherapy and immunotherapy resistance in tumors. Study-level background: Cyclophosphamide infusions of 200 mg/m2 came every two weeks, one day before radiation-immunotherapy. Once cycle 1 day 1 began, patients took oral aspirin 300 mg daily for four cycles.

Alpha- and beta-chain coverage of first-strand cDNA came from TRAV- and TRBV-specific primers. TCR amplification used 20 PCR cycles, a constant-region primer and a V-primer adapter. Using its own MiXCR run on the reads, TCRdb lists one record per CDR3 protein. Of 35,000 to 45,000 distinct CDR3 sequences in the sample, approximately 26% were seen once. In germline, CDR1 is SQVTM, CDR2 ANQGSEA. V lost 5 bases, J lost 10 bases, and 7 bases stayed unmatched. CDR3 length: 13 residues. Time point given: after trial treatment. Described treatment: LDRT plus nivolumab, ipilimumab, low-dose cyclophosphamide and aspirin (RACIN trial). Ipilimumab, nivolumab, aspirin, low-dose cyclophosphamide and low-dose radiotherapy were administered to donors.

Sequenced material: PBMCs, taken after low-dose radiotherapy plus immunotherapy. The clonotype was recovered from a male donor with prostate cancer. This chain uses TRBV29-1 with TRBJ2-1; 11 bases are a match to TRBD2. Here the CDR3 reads CSVRRASGREQFF. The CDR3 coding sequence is TGCAGCGTTCGACGGGCTAGCGGGAGGGAGCAGTTCTTC.